This T cell receptor beta chain was found in a study of blood T cells in healthy people across ages. As to this clonotype: Its antigen is unknown.

In each sample, at least 6 million PBMCs were isolated. Primers used in a second PCR of about 7 to 12 cycles were a sample-barcoded 5' primer and a J-beta primer mix. TCRdb analysed the 5' RACE reads with MiXCR anew, one entry per CDR3 protein. This table has about a million distinct CDR3 sequences, roughly half appearing once. Overall study results and limits: Fewer expanded clones and more diversity marked long-lived versus aged donors.

This receptor was identified in an older woman in good health. The sequenced material came from blood.

The CDR3 reads CASSWRQVHQETQYF. CDR3 DNA: TGTGCCAGCAGCTGGAGACAGGTGCACCAAGAGACCCAGTACTTC. The chain combines TRBV7-8 with TRBJ2-5; possibly TRBD1 for D (6 bases). There are 15 residues in the CDR3. V lost 4 bases, J lost 0 bases, and 12 bases lay in between. Germline V gene lookup returns CDR1 SGHVS and CDR2 FQNEAQ.